This T cell receptor beta chain was observed in a study of blood T cell repertoires in COVID-19. Study summary: The United States, Italy and Spain were the sources of the acute and convalescent COVID-19 samples.

Authors' processing steps: Using reference gene primer amplification, nucleated cell counts were estimated. This table comes from immunoSEQ multiplex PCR, and its TCRdb copy is limited to in-frame clones, with some not included. V, J and clone size derive from that table, while D and trimming were established from the DNA sequence. The table includes roughly 270,000 clones, approximately 85% detected once. Trimming pared 3 bases from V and 4 bases from J, leaving 10 bases between. The CDR3 is 13 residues long. In germline, CDR1 is SGHRS, CDR2 YFSETQ. This clone was seen only a few times. This sample includes further DNA sequences coding for the same CDR3.

The sequenced sample was peripheral blood. The chain couples TRBV5-1 to TRBJ1-1, with D possibly matching TRBD1 (6 bases). This sequence was found in a man aged 50-59 years with active or convalescent COVID-19. In DNA, the CDR3 is TGCGCCAGCAGCTCACAGGGTGGCACTGAAGCTTTCTTT. The encoded protein is CASSSQGGTEAFF.